The clone carrying this T cell receptor (beta chain) was found once. The data are from a study of control samples from healthy donors and cancer patients. The CDR3 totals 13 residues. Germline V CDR1 and CDR2: SGHTS, YDEGEE. Trimming shortened V by 3 bases and J by 3 bases, and 10 bases separated the two germline ends. Measured with immunoSEQ multiplex PCR; TCRdb has only the in-frame clones, and not every one. The sample contains 90,000 to 120,000 clones, roughly 79% of which appear only once. The TCR sequence derives from a man aged 18 to 29 in good health. Input material: blood. The chain recombines TRBV5-8 with TRBJ2-7; tentative D call: TRBD1 (6 bases). In DNA, the CDR3 is TGTGCCAGCAGCTGGACAGTGCGCTACGAGCAGTACGTC. Amino acid sequence: CASSWTVRYEQYV.